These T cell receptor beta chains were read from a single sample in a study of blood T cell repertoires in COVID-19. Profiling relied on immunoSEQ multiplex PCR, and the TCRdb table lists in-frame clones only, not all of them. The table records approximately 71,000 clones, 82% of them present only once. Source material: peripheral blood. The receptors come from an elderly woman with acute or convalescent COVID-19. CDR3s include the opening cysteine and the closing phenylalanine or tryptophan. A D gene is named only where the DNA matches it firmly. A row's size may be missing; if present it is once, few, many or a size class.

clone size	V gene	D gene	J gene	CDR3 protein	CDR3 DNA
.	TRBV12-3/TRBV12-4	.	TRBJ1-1	CASSFKNTEAFF	TGTGCCAGCAGTTTCAAGAACACTGAAGCTTTCTTT
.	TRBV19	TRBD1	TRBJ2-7	CASSIDIGQGAVYEQYF	TGTGCCAGTAGTATAGATATCGGACAGGGGGCGGTCTACGAGCAGTACTTC
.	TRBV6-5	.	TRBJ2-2	CASSDRFRITGELFF	TGTGCCAGCAGCGACAGGTTCCGAATTACCGGGGAGCTGTTTTTT
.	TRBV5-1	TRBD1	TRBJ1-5	CASSPTQGGQPQHF	TGCGCCAGCAGCCCCACCCAGGGGGGTCAGCCCCAGCATTTT
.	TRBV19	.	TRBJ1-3	CASRRSPRGPSSGNTIYF	TGTGCCAGTAGGAGAAGCCCCCGGGGTCCATCCTCTGGAAACACCATATATTTT
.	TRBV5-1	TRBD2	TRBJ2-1	CASSLVGSGSSYNEQFF	TGCGCCAGCAGCTTGGTGGGGAGCGGGAGCTCCTACAATGAGCAGTTCTTC
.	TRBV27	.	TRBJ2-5	CASSLAAQGSRYQETQYF	TGTGCCAGCAGTTTAGCCGCACAGGGTAGCAGGTACCAAGAGACCCAGTACTTC
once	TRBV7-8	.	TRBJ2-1	CASSLARQVNEQFF	TGTGCCAGCAGCTTAGCGCGTCAGGTGAATGAGCAGTTCTTC
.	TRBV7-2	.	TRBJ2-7	CASSTDSNSYEQYF	TGTGCCAGCAGCACGGACTCCAACTCCTACGAGCAGTACTTC
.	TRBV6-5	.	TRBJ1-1	CASRIGQNTEAFF	TGTGCCAGCAGGATAGGACAGAACACTGAAGCTTTCTTT
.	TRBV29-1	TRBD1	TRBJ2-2	CSAQVTGAGELFF	TGCAGCGCCCAGGTGACAGGGGCCGGGGAGCTGTTTTTT